These 17 T cell receptor beta chains came from one sample sequenced in a study of control samples from healthy donors and cancer patients. TCRdb's copy holds only in-frame clones and misses some; the assay was immunoSEQ multiplex PCR. The table includes approximately 49,000 clones, 80% to 90% detected once. The specimen was PBMCs. These receptors all come from a woman aged 50 to 65 with lung cancer.

The chain employs TRBV7-3 and TRBJ1-5; D is ambiguous. The germline gives CDR1 SGHTA, CDR2 FQGTGA. The V gene lost 5 bases and the J gene lost 2 bases, with 10 bases spanning the gap. The CDR3 totals 14 residues. The CDR3 coding sequence is TGTGCCAGCAGCCCTCGGCTGGGCAATCAGCCCCAGCATTTT. This gives the protein CASSPRLGNQPQHF.

This clone was detected only once. V is TRBV27 and J is TRBJ2-7; possible D gene TRBD1, 6 bases. The CDR3 covers 15 residues. V was clipped by 3 bases and J by 4 bases, with 16 bases between them. The V gene's germline CDR1 is MNHEY and CDR2 SMNVEV (reference sequence). CDR3 DNA: TGTGCCAGCAGTTTTAGGACGGGGACAAGATACGAGCAGTACTTC. It is translated as CASSFRTGTRYEQYF.

This rearrangement joins TRBV2 to TRBJ1-5; possible D gene TRBD1, 5 bases. The germline gives CDR1 SNHLY, CDR2 FYNNEI. The CDR3 spans 13 residues. The V end lost 5 bases, the J end lost 4 bases, and 9 bases lay between the germline ends. The chain's CDR3 is CASSPTENQPQHF. CDR3 nucleotide sequence: TGTGCCAGCAGTCCGACAGAAAATCAGCCCCAGCATTTT.

This chain joins TRBV11-2 and TRBJ1-6; the D gene is possibly TRBD1 (6 bases). CDR1 is SGHAT, CDR2 FQNNGV, per germline. The CDR3 consists of 15 residues. Deletions cut 0 bases from V and 5 bases from J, with 8 bases between. In DNA form, the CDR3 reads TGTGCCAGCAGCTTAGAAGGGGGGAATAATTCACCCCTCCACTTT. This codes for CASSLEGGNNSPLHF. The variable domain in full, with the rest retrieved from reference TRBV11-2 and TRBJ1-6, is EAGVAQSPRYKIIEKRQSVAFWCNPISGHATLYWYQQILGQGPKLLIQFQNNGVVDDSQLPKDRFSAERLKGVDSTLKIQPAKLEDSAVYLCASSLEGGNNSPLHFGNGTRLTVT.

This chain uses TRBV29-1 with TRBJ2-1; D is perhaps TRBD1 (6 bases). The germline V gene encodes CDR1 SQVTM and CDR2 ANQGSEA. CDR3 length equals 13 residues. The V gene lost 1 base and the J gene lost 7 bases, with 11 bases spanning the gap. The CDR3 bases are TGCAGCGTTGAAGTAGTGAGGGGGAATGAGCAGTTCTTC. Translating it yields CSVEVVRGNEQFF.

The chain has TRBV5-1 and TRBJ1-1; D perhaps matches TRBD1 (5 bases). Germline-derived CDR1 and CDR2 are SGHRS and YFSETQ. The V and J ends lost 4 bases and 6 bases respectively, with 19 bases between them. This CDR3 spans 15 amino acids. CDR3 amino acids: CASSQGRGPVPEAFF. For the CDR3, the DNA is TGCGCCAGCAGCCAAGGGAGGGGCCCGGTCCCTGAAGCTTTCTTT.

The rearrangement joins TRBV4-3 to TRBJ1-1, with D possibly TRBD1 on 6 matching bases. The CDR3 loop spans 15 amino acids. Between the trimmed V and J ends, which lost 1 base and 3 bases, there was a span of 12 bases. The V gene's germline CDR1 is LGHNA and CDR2 YSLEER. CDR3 in amino acids: CASSQAGGADTEAFF. CDR3 DNA: TGCGCCAGCAGCCAAGCTGGGGGGGCTGACACTGAAGCTTTCTTT.

This clone was counted only a few times. The rearrangement links TRBV18 to TRBJ1-2; D might be TRBD1 (5 bases). Germline V gene sequence: CDR1 KGHSH, CDR2 LQKENI. The CDR3 is 13 residues long. With 3 bases removed from V and 6 bases from J, the gap between germline ends came to 11 bases. For the CDR3, the DNA is TGTGCCAGCTCACCCTTCCCAGGGAATGGCTACACCTTC. Residues: CASSPFPGNGYTF.

This chain links TRBV19 with TRBJ2-1; 10 nucleotides line up with TRBD2. The V gene's germline CDR1 is LNHDA and CDR2 SQIVND (reference sequence). V lost 6 bases to trimming and J lost 3 bases; unmatched junction nucleotides: 2. This CDR3 contains 14 residues. CDR3: CASRSSGGYNEQFF. For the CDR3, the DNA is TGTGCCAGTAGGTCTAGCGGGGGCTACAATGAGCAGTTCTTC.

This chain uses TRBV7-9 with TRBJ1-2, with D unclear. Germline lookup yields CDR1 SEHNR and CDR2 FQNEAQ (reference sequence). This CDR3 is built from 15 residues. V was pared by 7 bases and J by 7 bases, with 22 bases between. This chain's CDR3 is CASIVTRLRVVGYTF. CDR3 in DNA: TGTGCCAGCATCGTTACGAGGCTGCGAGTGGTTGGCTACACCTTC.

The chain has TRBV10-3 and TRBJ2-7; D may be TRBD2 (5 bases). The V end lost 6 bases, the J end lost 5 bases, and 8 bases lay between the germline ends. The CDR3 consists of 11 residues. Germline lookup yields CDR1 ENHRY and CDR2 SYGVKD. The CDR3 DNA is TGTGCCATCAGCGTCGGGAACGAGCAGTACTTC. The encoded protein is CAISVGNEQYF.

V is TRBV6-2 or TRBV6-3 and J is TRBJ1-1; D unclear. Per germline, CDR1 MNHEY and CDR2 SVGEGT. V lost 5 bases and J 5 bases, leaving 15 bases between the germline ends. The CDR3 runs 14 residues. The CDR3 spells CASSADTSRTEAFF. The CDR3 region has the DNA TGTGCCAGCAGTGCTGACACCTCGAGGACTGAAGCTTTCTTT.

This chain uses TRBV5-1 with TRBJ1-6, with D hard to call. The V gene's germline CDR1 is SGHRS and CDR2 YFSETQ. The V end was cut by 4 bases, the J end by 6 bases, with 14 bases between. This CDR3 contains 15 residues. This CDR3 is CASSPMARGNSPLHF. For the CDR3, the DNA is TGCGCCAGCAGCCCGATGGCCCGAGGTAATTCACCCCTCCACTTT.

The CDR3 region has the DNA TGTGCCAGTAGTTCTTACACAGATACGCAGTATTTT. Amino acid sequence: CASSSYTDTQYF. The V call is TRBV19, the J call TRBJ2-3; the D is unclear. Trimming left V 5 bases short and J 2 bases short, with 5 bases between. The CDR3 loop spans 12 amino acids. The V gene's germline CDR1 is LNHDA and CDR2 SQIVND (reference sequence).

This chain links TRBV7-2 with TRBJ1-1; D call uncertain. Trimming stripped 1 base from V and 0 bases from J, with 3 bases between. The CDR3 sequence is 13 residues long. Looked up from germline, CDR1 is SGHTA and CDR2 is FQGNSA. The CDR3: CASSLVVNTEAFF. CDR3 DNA: TGTGCCAGCAGCTTAGTCGTGAACACTGAAGCTTTCTTT.

In this sample, this clone turned up once. V is TRBV21-1 and J is TRBJ2-7; the D call in the table, TRBD2, was not verified against the DNA. TRBV21-1 is described as a pseudogene. This CDR3 has 18 amino acids. Here the CDR3 reads CASSNCSPGTHGSYEQYF. The CDR3 DNA follows: TGTGCCAGCAGCAACTGCTCTCCGGGGACTCACGGCTCCTACGAGCAGTACTTC.

The chain recombines TRBV10-1 with TRBJ2-3; D perhaps matches TRBD2 (6 bases). CDR1 is WNHNN, CDR2 SYGVQD, per germline (reference sequence). V shed 3 bases and J shed 11 bases, with 9 bases lying between them. CDR3 length equals 11 residues. CDR3 in amino acids: CASSDLGGQYF. The CDR3 DNA reads as TGCGCCAGCAGTGATCTGGGGGGGCAGTATTTT.